Here is one TCR beta chain with its context. The antigen is undetermined. Assay used: immunoSEQ multiplex PCR; TCRdb lists only in-frame clones, some missing. The sample has about 140,000 clones; 92% are singletons. Pooling of second doses given at about 4 or about 12 weeks was done. This CDR3 comprises 16 residues. Losses at the gene ends were 4 bases for V and 5 bases for J; bases not matched to a gene: 11. The V gene's germline CDR1 is SGHRS and CDR2 YFSETQ. This sample was included in a study of T cell responses to AZD1222 COVID-19 vaccine. Study results and caveats: Close to half of all spike-specific TCRs reportedly target regions of the variants that are unmutated. Along spike, vaccine-associated CD4 TCRs were found throughout, with dominance at 160-218 and 743-854.

This specimen was peripheral blood, taken 28 days after the second AZD1222 dose. This sequence was found in an adult who received the AZD1222 COVID-19 vaccine. The chain recombines TRBV5-1 with TRBJ2-2; 7 bases are shared with TRBD1. The CDR3 DNA follows: TGCGCCAGCAGCGCCCCCGGGACAGCCCTTACCGGGGAGCTGTTTTTT. It yields the protein CASSAPGTALTGELFF.